The clone carrying this T cell receptor beta chain was observed at least ten times. No antigen is known for it. The data are from a study of spatial heterogeneity in lung cancer. Overall study: Sequence detection consistently recorded a greater number of beta-chain than alpha-chain sequences. Every unique TCR and UMI combination, on average, appeared more than ten times in raw reads.

Time point meaning: sample taken at primary tumor resection. Whole RNA, isolated from tumor, nontumor lung or frozen PBMC, was sequenced without prior sorting. General study findings and limits: Relative to follow-up, resection was when ubiquitous expanded tumor TCRs appeared more in blood.

Germline lookup yields CDR1 DFQATT and CDR2 SNEGSKA (reference sequence). Trimming at V came to 6 bases and at J to 6 bases, leaving 16 bases not matched to a gene. The CDR3 is 16 residues long. TCRdb re-analysed the 5' RACE reads in MiXCR, keeping a single row per CDR3 protein. The data contain roughly 79,000 distinct CDR3 sequences, roughly 12% of them singletons. Sequenced material: PBMCs, taken at surgery. The rearrangement uses TRBV20-1 and TRBJ1-4; 7 bases match TRBD1. The sequence was obtained from a male donor with early-stage non-small cell lung cancer. The CDR3 sequence is CSAPPPTGAGDEKLFF. The CDR3 nucleotides read TGCAGTGCCCCTCCCCCCACAGGGGCGGGGGATGAAAAACTGTTTTTT.